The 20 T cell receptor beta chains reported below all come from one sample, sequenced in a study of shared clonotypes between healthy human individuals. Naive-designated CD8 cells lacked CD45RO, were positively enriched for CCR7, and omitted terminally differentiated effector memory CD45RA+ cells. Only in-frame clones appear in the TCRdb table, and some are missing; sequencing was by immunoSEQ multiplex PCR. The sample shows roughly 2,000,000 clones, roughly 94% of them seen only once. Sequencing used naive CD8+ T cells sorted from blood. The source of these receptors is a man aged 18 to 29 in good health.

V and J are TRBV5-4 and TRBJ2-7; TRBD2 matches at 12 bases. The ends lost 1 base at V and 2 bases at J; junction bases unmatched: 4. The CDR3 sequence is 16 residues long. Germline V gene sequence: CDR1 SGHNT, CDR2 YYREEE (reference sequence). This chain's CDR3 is CASSLRTSGATYEQYF. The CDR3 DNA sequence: TGTGCCAGCAGCTTGAGGACTAGCGGGGCCACCTACGAGCAGTACTTC.

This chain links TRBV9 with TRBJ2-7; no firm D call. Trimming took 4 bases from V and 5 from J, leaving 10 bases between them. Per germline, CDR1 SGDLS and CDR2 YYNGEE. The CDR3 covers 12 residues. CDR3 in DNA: TGTGCCAGCAGCCCCGCCGTGCACGAGCAGTACTTC. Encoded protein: CASSPAVHEQYF.

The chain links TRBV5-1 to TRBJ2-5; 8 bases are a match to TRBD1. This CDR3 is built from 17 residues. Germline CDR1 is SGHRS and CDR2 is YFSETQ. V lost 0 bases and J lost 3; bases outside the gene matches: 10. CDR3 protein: CASSLGTGQSGEETQYF. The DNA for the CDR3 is TGCGCCAGCAGCTTGGGGACAGGGCAATCGGGGGAAGAGACCCAGTACTTC.

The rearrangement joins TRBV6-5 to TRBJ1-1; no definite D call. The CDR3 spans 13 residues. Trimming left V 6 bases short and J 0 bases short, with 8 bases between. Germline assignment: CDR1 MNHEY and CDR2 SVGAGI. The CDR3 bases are TGTGCCAGCAGCCTATCAGTGAACACTGAAGCTTTCTTT. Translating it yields CASSLSVNTEAFF.

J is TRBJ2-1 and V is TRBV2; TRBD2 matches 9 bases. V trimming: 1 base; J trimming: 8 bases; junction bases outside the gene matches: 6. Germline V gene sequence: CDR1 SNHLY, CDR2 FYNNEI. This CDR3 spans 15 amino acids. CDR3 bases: TGTGCCAGCAGTGAAGGGGTCAGACTAGCGGATGAGCAGTTCTTC. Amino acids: CASSEGVRLADEQFF.

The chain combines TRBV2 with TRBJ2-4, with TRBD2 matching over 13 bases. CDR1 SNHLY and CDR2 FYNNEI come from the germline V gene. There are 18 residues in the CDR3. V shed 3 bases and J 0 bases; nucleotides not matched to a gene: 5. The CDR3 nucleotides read TGTGCCAGCAGTGACGGGACTAGCGGGGTGGTAGCCAAAAACATTCAGTACTTC. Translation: CASSDGTSGVVAKNIQYF.

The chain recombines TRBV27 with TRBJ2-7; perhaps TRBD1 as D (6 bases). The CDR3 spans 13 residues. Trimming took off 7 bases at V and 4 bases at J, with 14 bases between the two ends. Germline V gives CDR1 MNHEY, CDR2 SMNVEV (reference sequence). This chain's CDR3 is CASKPTGIYEQYF. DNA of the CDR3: TGTGCCAGCAAACCAACAGGGATTTACGAGCAGTACTTC.

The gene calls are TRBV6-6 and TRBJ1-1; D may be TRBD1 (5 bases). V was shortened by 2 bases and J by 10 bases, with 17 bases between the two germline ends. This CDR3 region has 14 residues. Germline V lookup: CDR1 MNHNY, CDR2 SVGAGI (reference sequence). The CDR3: CASSYPDIFGGAFF. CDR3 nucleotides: TGTGCCAGCAGTTACCCGGACATTTTTGGGGGAGCTTTCTTT.

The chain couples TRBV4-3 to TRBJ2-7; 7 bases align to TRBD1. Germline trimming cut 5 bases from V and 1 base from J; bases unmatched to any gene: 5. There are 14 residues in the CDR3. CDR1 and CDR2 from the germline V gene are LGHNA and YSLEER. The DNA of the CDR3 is TGCGCCAGCAGCTATACGGGACAGTCCTACGAGCAGTACTTC. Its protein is CASSYTGQSYEQYF.

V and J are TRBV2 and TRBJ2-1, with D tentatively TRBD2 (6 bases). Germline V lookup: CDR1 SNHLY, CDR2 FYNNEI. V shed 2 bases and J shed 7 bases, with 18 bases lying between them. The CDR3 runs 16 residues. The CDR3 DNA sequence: TGTGCCAGCAGTGAAAGCGTGACCAGTGCGGGGAATGAGCAGTTCTTC. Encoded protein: CASSESVTSAGNEQFF.

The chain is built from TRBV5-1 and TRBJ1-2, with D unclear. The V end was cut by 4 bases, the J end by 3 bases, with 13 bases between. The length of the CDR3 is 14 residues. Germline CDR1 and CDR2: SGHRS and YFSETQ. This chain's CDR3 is CASSLGVMDYGYTF. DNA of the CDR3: TGCGCCAGCAGCCTCGGGGTTATGGACTATGGCTACACCTTC.

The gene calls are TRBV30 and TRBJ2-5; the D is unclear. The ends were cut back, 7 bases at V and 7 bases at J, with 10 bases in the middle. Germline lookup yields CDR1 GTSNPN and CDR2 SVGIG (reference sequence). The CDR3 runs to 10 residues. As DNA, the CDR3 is TGTGCCTATGACCTCGGGACCCAGTACTTC. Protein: CAYDLGTQYF.

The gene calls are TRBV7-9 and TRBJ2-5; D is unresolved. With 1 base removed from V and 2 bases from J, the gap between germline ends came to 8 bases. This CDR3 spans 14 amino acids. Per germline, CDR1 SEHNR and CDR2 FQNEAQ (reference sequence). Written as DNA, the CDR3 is TGTGCCAGCAGCTTAGTGGGGTGGCAAGAGACCCAGTACTTC. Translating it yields CASSLVGWQETQYF.

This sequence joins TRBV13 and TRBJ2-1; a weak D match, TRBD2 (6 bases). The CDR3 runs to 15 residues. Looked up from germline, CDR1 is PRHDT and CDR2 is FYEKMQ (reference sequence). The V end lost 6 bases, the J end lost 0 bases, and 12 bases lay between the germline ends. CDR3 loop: CASRTGETSYNEQFF. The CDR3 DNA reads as TGTGCCAGCAGGACGGGAGAAACCTCCTACAATGAGCAGTTCTTC.

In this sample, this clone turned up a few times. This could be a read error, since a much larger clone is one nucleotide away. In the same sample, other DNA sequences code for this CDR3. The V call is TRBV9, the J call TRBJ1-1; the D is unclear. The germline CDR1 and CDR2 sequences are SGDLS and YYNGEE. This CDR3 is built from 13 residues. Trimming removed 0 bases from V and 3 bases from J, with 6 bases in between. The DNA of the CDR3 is TGTGCCAGCAGCGTAGGCGGGGACACTGAAGCTTTCTTT. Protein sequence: CASSVGGDTEAFF.

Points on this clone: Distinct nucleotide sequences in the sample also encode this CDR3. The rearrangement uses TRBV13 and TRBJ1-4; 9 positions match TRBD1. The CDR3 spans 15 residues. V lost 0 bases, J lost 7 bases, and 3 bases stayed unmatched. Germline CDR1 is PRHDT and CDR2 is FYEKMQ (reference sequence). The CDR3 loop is CASSLGGQGSEKLFF. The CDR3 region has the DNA TGTGCCAGCAGCTTAGGGGGACAGGGAAGTGAAAAACTGTTTTTT.

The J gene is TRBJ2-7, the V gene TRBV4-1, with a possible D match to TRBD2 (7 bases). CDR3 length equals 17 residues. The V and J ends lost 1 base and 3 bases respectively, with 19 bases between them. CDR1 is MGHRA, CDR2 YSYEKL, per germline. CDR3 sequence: CASSQAPGEGIHYEQYF. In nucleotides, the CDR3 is TGCGCCAGCAGCCAAGCCCCAGGGGAGGGGATCCACTACGAGCAGTACTTC.

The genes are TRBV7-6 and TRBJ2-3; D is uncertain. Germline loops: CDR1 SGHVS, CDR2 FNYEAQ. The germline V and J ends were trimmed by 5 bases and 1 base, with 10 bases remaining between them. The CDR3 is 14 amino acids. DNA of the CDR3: TGTGCCAGCAGCGTCGCCGACGGCACAGATACGCAGTATTTT. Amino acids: CASSVADGTDTQYF.

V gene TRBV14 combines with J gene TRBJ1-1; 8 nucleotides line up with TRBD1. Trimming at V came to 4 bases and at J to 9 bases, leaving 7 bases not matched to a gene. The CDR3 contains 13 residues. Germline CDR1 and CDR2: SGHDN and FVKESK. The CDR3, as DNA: TGTGCCAGCAGCCCCCTTCGGACAGGGCAAGCTTTCTTT. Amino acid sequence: CASSPLRTGQAFF.

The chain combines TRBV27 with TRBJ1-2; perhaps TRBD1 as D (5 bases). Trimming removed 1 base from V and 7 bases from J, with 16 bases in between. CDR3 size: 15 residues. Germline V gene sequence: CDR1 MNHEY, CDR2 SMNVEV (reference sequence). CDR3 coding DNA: TGTGCCAGCAGTTTATATTCAGGGATGGCTGGTGGCTACACCTTC. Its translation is CASSLYSGMAGGYTF.